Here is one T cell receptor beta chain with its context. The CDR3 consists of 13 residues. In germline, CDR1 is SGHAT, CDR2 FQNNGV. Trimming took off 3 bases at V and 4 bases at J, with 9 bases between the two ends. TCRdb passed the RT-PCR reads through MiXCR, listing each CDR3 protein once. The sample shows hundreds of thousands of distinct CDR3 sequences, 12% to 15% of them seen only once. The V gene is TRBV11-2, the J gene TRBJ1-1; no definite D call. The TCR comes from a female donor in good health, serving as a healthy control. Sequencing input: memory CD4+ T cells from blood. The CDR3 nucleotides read TGTGCCAGCAGCTTTGGCTTCGGCACTGAAGCTTTCTTT. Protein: CASSFGFGTEAFF.